The clone carrying this T cell receptor (beta chain) was seen a few times. Its specificity is unknown. The data derive from a study of regulatory T cells in long-lasting Graves disease. Study-level points and caveats: Persistent cases favored TRBV28, TRBJ1-2 and TRBJ2-5.

The CDR3 has 14 residues. Trimming shortened V by 7 bases and J by 7 bases, and 17 bases separated the two germline ends. Germline V CDR1 and CDR2: SGHTA, FQGNSA. Indicated time point: newly diagnosed GD, antithyroid drugs for less than 3 months. Generation of the TCR library employed RNA extracted from PBMCs. CDR3-region Arm-PCR and iRepertoire HTBI primers produced the TCR beta libraries. One entry per CDR3 protein results from TCRdb running MiXCR on the multiplex PCR reads. Found here are roughly 420,000 distinct CDR3 sequences, over 15% of them singletons; the top ten hold 20% to 25%. These sequences were also reported in another study, on T cells in Graves' hyperthyroidism and ophthalmopathy. This second study notes: Lactation, pregnancy, other autoimmune disease or uncontrolled infection excluded patients. When the TCR CDR3 underwent first-round RT-PCR, the HTBI primer set was used. Before onset, ophthalmopathy was predicted by the model a median roughly 6.4 months earlier.

The receptor comes from a woman aged 18-29 years with Graves disease. This sample comprised peripheral blood mononuclear cells (PBMCs), obtained at new diagnosis, from a patient treated with antithyroid drugs. The chain combines TRBV7-2 with TRBJ1-5, with a weak D call TRBD1 (5 bases). The CDR3 DNA reads TGTGCCAGCACCGCAGGGACGGGGGGGCAGCCCCAGCATTTT. Amino acids: CASTAGTGGQPQHF.